This TCR beta chain was found in a study of T-cell memory formation after mild COVID-19. V was clipped by 0 bases and J by 2 bases, with 11 bases between them. This CDR3 is 15 amino acids long. Per the germline V gene, CDR1 is MGHRA and CDR2 is YSYEKL. TCRdb re-called the 5' RACE reads with MiXCR, one entry per CDR3 protein. Here the sample spans around 110,000 distinct CDR3 sequences, about 15% being singletons. This clonotype has a handful of counts. This clonotype originated in an adult woman who had mild COVID-19 (a few samples of this study predate the infection). Cell type and time point are not known. The chain combines TRBV4-1 with TRBJ2-7; tentative D call: TRBD2 (6 bases). The sample consisted of PBMCs or a T cell subset sorted from them (not recorded which). DNA for the CDR3: TGCGCCAGCAGCCAAGAGCGGGGCCTAACCTACGAGCAGTACTTC. Its translation is CASSQERGLTYEQYF.